This TCR beta chain was identified in a study of CD8 T cells in ankylosing spondylitis (dated by TCRdb to the late 2010s). Background on the whole study: The study set out to find disease-linked TCR variants by profiling T cell receptor beta repertoires in ankylosing spondylitis patients and healthy donors. The full study cohort was made up of approximately 27 ankylosing spondylitis patients and over 90 healthy donors. Peripheral blood was sampled, and synovial fluid was additionally collected from ankylosing spondylitis patients.

Notes on this clonotype: The antigen it binds to is not known. No qualities accompany the bases; no much larger clone lies one base away.

As encoded in the germline V gene, CDR1 is SGDLS while CDR2 is YYNGEE. V lost 3 bases and J lost 0 bases; the stretch between them is 8 bases long. The CDR3 measures 14 amino acids from cysteine to phenylalanine. The only DNA kept is the CDR3, 42 bases in frame from the first base. Broader findings and caveats from the paper: Blood from ankylosing spondylitis patients appeared to be characterized by a TCR beta motif made up of several highly homologous amino acid variants. A CD8+ phenotype was shown by the disease-linked clones, which were found at relatively low frequencies in peripheral blood. Some motif variants were previously reported in synovial fluid and blood of reactive arthritis patients, suggesting common disease-initiation mechanisms. Significant enrichment of the disease-linked clones was reported in matched synovial fluid samples from ankylosing spondylitis patients.

Sequenced using an Illumina HiSeq 2500. TCR beta libraries were prepared by quantitative 5'-RACE with molecular barcodes. The original methods were these. A new computational method, built on a probabilistic model of VDJ rearrangement, was used to identify disease-linked TCR variants. The public reads were reanalyzed by TCRdb: fastp trimming at Q25, MiXCR alignment, in-frame beta chains only. CDR3 protein sequences are deduplicated, and each keeps its most common genes and DNA. The V and J calls, along with clone size, are taken from TCRdb and not from the paper's own processing. In this sample the table shows just under 350,000 distinct CDR3 sequences, about 14% of which occur a single time. Of the sample, 0.85% to 1.4% is held by the ten largest clones.

Material: blood, either unsorted or a sorted T cell fraction (not recorded which). Recombination linked TRBV9 to TRBJ2-3; the D gene cannot be resolved beyond TRBD1 or TRBD2, each matching 5 bases. The receptor was isolated from a male donor with ankylosing spondylitis or in good health (not recorded which). The DNA sequence reads TGTGCCAGCAGCGCTGGGGGAAGCACAGATACGCAGTATTTT. This yields the protein CASSAGGSTDTQYF.